Listed below are T cell receptor beta chains from one sample, sequenced in a study of cytomegalovirus exposure and HLA in healthy donors. Clones were sequenced by immunoSEQ multiplex PCR, and TCRdb holds only the in-frame ones, with some missing. The data hold about 200,000 clones, with about four fifths observed a single time. The sequencing input was PBMCs. All receptors come from a man between 18 and 35 years old in good health and CMV-seronegative. Each CDR3 is given with its conserved first and last residue. Each record gives: D gene, clone size, V gene, J gene, CDR3 length, CDR3 DNA, CDR3 protein. A D gene is named only where the DNA matches it firmly. Clone sizes are given selectively: once, few, many, or a class where the clone is expanded.

TRBD1	-	TRBV28	TRBJ1-5	16	TGTGCCAGCGGCAGTCACAGGGGCCGTAGCAATCAGCCCCAGCATTTT	CASGSHRGRSNQPQHF
-	few	TRBV28	TRBJ1-1	15	TGTGCTGCCGTGATGGCAGGGGACCTGAACACTGAAGCTTTCTTT	CAAVMAGDLNTEAFF
-	once	TRBV6-1	TRBJ2-4	15	TGTGCCAGCACCTTGACCGGGATATCCAAAAACATTCAGTACTTC	CASTLTGISKNIQYF
-	once	TRBV19	TRBJ1-5	16	TGTGCCAGTAGGGACTGGACGGGAGGTAGCAATCAGCCCCAGCATTTT	CASRDWTGGSNQPQHF
-	-	TRBV6-5	TRBJ1-2	15	TGTGCCAGCAGTTATTTTACAGGGTCCGGGTATGGCTACACCTTC	CASSYFTGSGYGYTF
TRBD1	-	TRBV7-6	TRBJ1-1	16	TGTGCCAGCAGCTTACCACAGGGGTTGGAGGACACTGAAGCTTTCTTT	CASSLPQGLEDTEAFF
-	-	TRBV7-8	TRBJ1-6	16	TGTGCCAGCAGCTTAAGCGGAGGTTCGAATAATTCACCCCTCCACTTT	CASSLSGGSNNSPLHF
-	few	TRBV4-1	TRBJ2-7	15	TGCGCCAGCAGCCAACCGGGGATGGCCATCTACGAGCAGTACTTC	CASSQPGMAIYEQYF
TRBD1	-	TRBV5-1	TRBJ1-4	14	TGCGCCAGCAGCCTAGACCGACAGGGGGCGAAACTGTTTTTT	CASSLDRQGAKLFF
-	-	TRBV2	TRBJ2-2	12	TGTGCCAGCTCTATGGTCACCGGGGAGCTGTTTTTT	CASSMVTGELFF
-	-	TRBV4-3	TRBJ1-2	14	TGCGCCAGCAGCCAAGAGGCCGGGGGCTATGGCTACACCTTC	CASSQEAGGYGYTF
TRBD1	-	TRBV14	TRBJ2-5	15	TGTGCCAGCAGCCATTCCAAGGGGGCAGTTGAGACCCAGTACTTC	CASSHSKGAVETQYF
TRBD2	-	TRBV19	TRBJ2-1	17	TGTGCCAGTAGTATAAGGTCTAGCGGGACCCCCTACAATGAGCAGTTCTTC	CASSIRSSGTPYNEQFF